Included here is one T cell receptor (beta chain) sequence, with context. The sample comes from a study of Tregs in tolerant kidney transplant recipients. Unstimulated regulatory T cells (CD4+CD25+CD127-), CD4+CD25- non-regulatory cells, CD4 and CD8 cells were FACS-sorted from thawed PBMCs. CDR3 size: 17 residues. V lost 5 bases, J lost 5 bases, and 12 bases stayed unmatched. Germline assignment: CDR1 SGHTA and CDR2 FQGNSA. The assay was immunoSEQ multiplex PCR, and TCRdb's table has in-frame clones only and misses some. The top ten clones hold more than 4% of a sample with tens of thousands of clones, 84% of them seen once.

The TCR sequence derives from a human donor in good health. The sequenced material came from CD4+ T cells from blood. The chain carries TRBV7-2 and TRBJ2-5; the match to TRBD2 covers 12 bases. The CDR3 is CASSPGVLAGGEETQYF. In nucleotides, the CDR3 is TGTGCCAGCAGCCCAGGCGTCCTAGCGGGGGGGGAGGAGACCCAGTACTTC.